These T cell receptor beta chains were read from a single sample in a study of OX40 agonist ivuxolimab in advanced cancers. The data were produced by immunoSEQ multiplex PCR, yet TCRdb's version contains in-frame clones alone and is incomplete. The sample yields about 19,000 clones, around 79% seen once. Sequencing was performed on CD4+ or CD8+ T cells sorted from blood, taken in a trial of the OX40 agonist ivuxolimab. The receptors were sampled from an adult with an advanced solid tumor such as melanoma, head and neck, liver or kidney cancer. Each CDR3 is given with its conserved first and last residue.

J	V	CDR3
TRBJ1-1	TRBV6-5	CASTKGSNMNTEAFF
TRBJ2-3	TRBV7-3	CASSSTGGGTDTQYF
TRBJ1-2	TRBV5-4	CASSLETGLNYGYTF
TRBJ1-5	TRBV19	CASSIILRGPFNEAQHF
TRBJ1-5	TRBV19	CASSTPTAGYNQPQHF
.	TRBV27	CASSLSGQGSYEQYF
TRBJ1-3	TRBV11-2	CASSFEWSTGNTIYF
TRBJ1-6	TRBV9	CASSPKGAFSSLHF
TRBJ1-5	TRBV5-6	CASSARQYLDNQPQHF
TRBJ1-1	TRBV6-5	CASTPFGVGTEAFF
TRBJ1-1	TRBV6-4	CASSEGQGEAFF
TRBJ2-7	TRBV5-8	CASSLARLGGLEQYF
TRBJ1-1	TRBV6-5	CASSYSANPADTEAFF
TRBJ2-3	TRBV7-9	CASSLRSGGTDTQYF
TRBJ1-5	TRBV4-1	CASSPPGGGPERVRFQPQHF
TRBJ1-6	TRBV4-2	CASSQEGRSSYNSPLHF
TRBJ2-2	TRBV19	CASEIGTGELFF
TRBJ2-3	TRBV27	CASSLSARTSDTQYF
TRBJ2-5	TRBV15	CATSRPRTEETQYF
TRBJ2-5	TRBV6-1	CASSELLAGVQETQYF
TRBJ2-3	TRBV4-1	CASSLYDSGTLSTDTQYF
TRBJ1-6	TRBV9	CASSPQGDSSPLHF
TRBJ1-5	TRBV2	CASSDWMGNQPQHF
TRBJ2-1	TRBV6-5	CASSFSGPYNEQFF
TRBJ1-1	TRBV19	CASKIGTHTEAFF
TRBJ1-2	TRBV21-1	CASSNTVTTPLGYGYTF
TRBJ2-7	TRBV6-5	CASSYSRDRESYEQYF
TRBJ2-7	TRBV29-1	CSATGIEQYF
TRBJ2-7	TRBV5-1	CASSFGDPSYEQYF
TRBJ2-7	TRBV25-1	CASSEYATGNSYEQYF
TRBJ1-3	TRBV6-6	CASSYGRVSAGNTIYF
TRBJ1-5	TRBV9	CASSAEGGSDQPQHF
TRBJ2-5	TRBV6-5	CASRDSQETQYF
TRBJ2-5	TRBV5-1	CASSFSGGPSVQETQYF
TRBJ1-5	TRBV7-2	CASSPGTAPQPQHF
TRBJ2-1	TRBV11-2	CASSLQVTPGFF
TRBJ1-5	TRBV7-2	CASSLRGRQPQHF
TRBJ2-5	TRBV6-6	CASIHRDRGPETQYF
TRBJ2-2	TRBV6-6	CAILLEEGSRTGELFF
TRBJ2-7	TRBV7-9	CASRESYEQYF
TRBJ1-2	TRBV13	CASSSAERGIYGYTF
TRBJ1-2	TRBV4-3	CASSQDGSGNYGYTF
TRBJ2-5	TRBV29-1	CSVLPGGSETQYF
TRBJ1-6	TRBV7-2	CATTAVFNSPLHF
TRBJ2-5	TRBV5-4	CASSWAETQYF
TRBJ1-2	TRBV11-3	CASSPGQGNYGYTF
TRBJ1-2	TRBV5-1	CASSLEVDYGYTF
TRBJ1-5	TRBV4-1	CASSQVDRGNQPQHF
TRBJ1-2	TRBV21-1	CASSKGRGDYYGYTF
TRBJ2-7	TRBV19	CASSISDFTYEQYF
TRBJ2-7	TRBV4-2	CASSQESAALSYEQYF